These 17 T cell receptor beta chains were sequenced from one sample in a study of blood T cell repertoires in COVID-19. Sequenced by immunoSEQ multiplex PCR; TCRdb stores in-frame clones only, minus some. Of 150,000 to 200,000 clones listed, 80% to 90% were seen once; the top ten hold about 12%. Sequencing was carried out using peripheral blood. These receptors were collected from a woman of 80 years or more with COVID-19, enrolled during active disease.

The chain combines TRBV7-2 with TRBJ2-7; tentatively, D is TRBD2 (5 bases). CDR3 length: 16 residues. Trimming cost V 1 base and J 0 bases, with 13 bases left between them. Germline V CDR1 and CDR2: SGHTA, FQGNSA. The DNA of the CDR3 is TGTGCCAGCAGCTTAGTGGGTAGCGTAGACTCCTACGAGCAGTACTTC. Translated, it gives CASSLVGSVDSYEQYF.

The rearrangement uses TRBV28 and TRBJ2-1; 9 bases agree with TRBD2. This CDR3 is built from 15 residues. J was trimmed by 6 bases and V by 5 bases; bases with no gene match: 8. Per the germline V gene, CDR1 is MDHEN and CDR2 is SYDVKM. The CDR3 is CASSRLAGLGNEQFF. The CDR3 DNA reads as TGTGCCAGCAGTCGTCTAGCGGGGCTGGGCAATGAGCAGTTCTTC.

The genes are TRBV19 and TRBJ1-5; TRBD1 aligns across 11 bases. This CDR3 has 14 residues. Germline-derived CDR1 and CDR2 are LNHDA and SQIVND (reference sequence). V was pared by 1 base and J by 11 bases, with 4 bases of the junction left unmatched. DNA of the CDR3: TGTGCCAGTAGTATAGGGGACAGGGGGGCGGCCCAGCATTTT. Protein: CASSIGDRGAAQHF.

This clone was seen a single time. CDR3: CASSPLQGSNQPQHF. Here the CDR3 DNA reads TGTGCCAGCTCACCTCTGCAGGGTAGCAATCAGCCCCAGCATTTT. The chain is built from TRBV18 and TRBJ1-5; a possible D gene is TRBD1 (5 bases). The germline gives CDR1 KGHSH, CDR2 LQKENI. Deletions cut 3 bases from V and 0 bases from J, with 9 bases between. There are 15 residues in the CDR3.

V usage is TRBV23-1 and J usage is TRBJ1-1, with D maybe TRBD1 (5 bases). TRBV23-1 carries the ORF label, with uncertain function. The CDR3 sequence is 19 residues long. Trimming left V 1 base short and J 2 bases short, with 23 bases between. The CDR3 DNA sequence: TGCGCCAGCAGTCAATGGCCAGGGCTTGCCCTCTGGGGAAACACTGAAGCTTTCTTT. It translates to CASSQWPGLALWGNTEAFF.

V usage is TRBV18 and J usage is TRBJ2-5; 9 positions agree with TRBD1. Trimming took 3 bases from V and 6 from J; bases not matched to a gene: 5. This CDR3 has 14 residues. Germline CDR1 KGHSH, CDR2 LQKENI. The CDR3 here is CASSPRGQGQTQYF. The CDR3 DNA sequence: TGTGCCAGCTCACCGCGGGGACAGGGACAGACCCAGTACTTC.

The gene calls are TRBV5-6 and TRBJ1-6; 9 bases are shared with TRBD1. Germline assignment: CDR1 SGHDT and CDR2 YYEEEE. Trimming removed 3 bases from V and 9 bases from J; junction bases left unmatched: 7. The CDR3 totals 15 residues. The CDR3 DNA reads TGTGCCAGCAGCTCCGGGACAGGGCTTGGTTCACCCCTCCACTTT. Its protein is CASSSGTGLGSPLHF.

The J gene is TRBJ2-5, the V gene TRBV29-1; 8 bases fit TRBD1. This CDR3 has 15 residues. V shed 6 bases, J shed 2 bases, and the junction held 11 bases outside the gene matches. Looked up from germline, CDR1 is SQVTM and CDR2 is ANQGSEA. CDR3 sequence: CSVSGQGPYQETQYF. The CDR3, as DNA: TGCAGCGTAAGTGGACAGGGACCGTATCAAGAGACCCAGTACTTC.

The genes are TRBV7-9 and TRBJ2-2, with a weak D call TRBD1 (6 bases). This CDR3 contains 13 residues. Germline CDR1 is SEHNR and CDR2 is FQNEAQ (reference sequence). V was cut by 6 bases and J by 7 bases, with 12 bases left in between. The CDR3 here is CASRPTGIGELFF. CDR3 nucleotides: TGTGCCAGCAGGCCCACAGGGATCGGGGAGCTGTTTTTT.

This clone was seen only a few times. The chain uses TRBV5-6 and TRBJ2-7; D may be TRBD1 (5 bases). V lost 7 bases and J 3 bases, leaving 17 bases between the germline ends. The germline CDR1 and CDR2 sequences are SGHDT and YYEEEE. The CDR3 spans 14 residues. Here the CDR3 reads CASSIAQGRYEQYF. The CDR3, as DNA: TGTGCCAGCTCAATAGCCCAGGGTCGCTACGAGCAGTACTTC.

J is TRBJ2-5 and V is TRBV4-3; D might be TRBD2 (6 bases). V lost 3 bases to trimming and J lost 14 bases, with 19 bases between them. CDR3 length: 13 residues. Germline CDR1 and CDR2: LGHNA and YSLEER. The DNA for the CDR3 is TGCGCCAGCAGCCAGACCCTCCAGGGAGGCCCTTACTTC. It specifies CASSQTLQGGPYF.

The chain couples TRBV27 to TRBJ2-1, with a tentative D call TRBD2 (5 bases). Germline CDR1 is MNHEY and CDR2 is SMNVEV (reference sequence). The CDR3 is 16 amino acids. V lost 7 bases, J lost 0 bases, and 16 bases lay in between. In nucleotides, the CDR3 is TGTGCCAGCATTCCCCCGACTAACAACTCCTACAATGAGCAGTTCTTC. It is translated as CASIPPTNNSYNEQFF.

In this sample, this clone turned up a few times. J is TRBJ1-3 and V is TRBV29-1; no definite D call. The ends were cut back, 7 bases at V and 0 bases at J, with 10 bases in the middle. This CDR3 has 13 residues. Per germline, CDR1 SQVTM and CDR2 ANQGSEA. Here the CDR3 DNA reads TGCAGCGCCGGCGGCGGCTCTGGAAACACCATATATTTT. It specifies CSAGGGSGNTIYF.

This chain links TRBV7-2 with TRBJ2-5; 14 bases agree with TRBD2. The J segment lost 3 bases and the V segment lost 5 bases, leaving 2 bases of the junction unmatched. This CDR3 is 15 amino acids long. Germline V gives CDR1 SGHTA, CDR2 FQGNSA. The CDR3 loop reads CASSTGLAGEETQYF. CDR3 nucleotides: TGTGCCAGCAGCACGGGACTAGCGGGGGAAGAGACCCAGTACTTC.

The rearrangement joins TRBV4-2 to TRBJ2-3; TRBD2 agrees at 7 bases. Germline V gives CDR1 LGHNA, CDR2 YNFKEQ. The length of the CDR3 is 17 residues. With V trimmed by 0 bases and J by 1 base, 7 bases remained unmatched. The CDR3 reads CASSQDHSSGGTDTQYF. CDR3 nucleotide sequence: TGTGCCAGCAGCCAAGATCATTCTAGCGGTGGCACAGATACGCAGTATTTT.

This rearrangement joins TRBV3-1 (or the pseudogene TRBV3-2) to TRBJ1-3; possible D gene TRBD1, 5 bases. Germline V gene lookup returns CDR1 LGHDT and CDR2 YNNKEL (reference sequence). The V end was cut by 3 bases, the J end by 0 bases, with 12 bases between. There are 16 residues in the CDR3. CDR3 in amino acids: CASSQGRQFSGNTIYF. In nucleotides, the CDR3 is TGTGCCAGCAGCCAGGGTCGACAGTTCTCTGGAAACACCATATATTTT.

Notes on this clone: Other nucleotide sequences in the sample specify the same CDR3. The rearrangement links TRBV9 to TRBJ1-2; no clear D. Deletions cut 0 bases from V and 0 bases from J, with 6 bases between. The length of the CDR3 is 14 residues. In germline, CDR1 is SGDLS, CDR2 YYNGEE. The CDR3 is CASSVDGTNYGYTF. CDR3 nucleotide sequence: TGTGCCAGCAGCGTAGACGGGACTAACTATGGCTACACCTTC.